This T cell receptor (beta chain) was captured in a study of blood T cell repertoires in COVID-19. At the level of the study: Acute and convalescent COVID-19 samples came from the United States, Italy and Spain. Sources were T cells, B-cell-depleted T cells, or PBMCs; the material itself was cDNA or gDNA.

The CDR3 has 15 residues. With 4 bases clipped from V and 5 bases from J, the junction kept 5 bases outside the gene matches. Germline CDR1 is LNHDA and CDR2 is SQIVND (reference sequence). Authors' processing steps: The authors estimated nucleated cell counts from reference gene primer amplification. The assay was immunoSEQ multiplex PCR, and TCRdb's table has in-frame clones only and misses some. The V and J calls and clone size are taken from that table; D and trimming were inferred from the DNA. The repertoire includes approximately 67,000 clones, about 80% of them detected once, and 5% to 8% sits in the top ten.

The sequence was obtained from a man in his sixties with acute or convalescent COVID-19. The sequenced material came from peripheral blood. The J gene is TRBJ2-1, the V gene TRBV19; 10 bases are a match to TRBD2. CDR3 DNA: TGTGCCAGTAGTAGGAGGACTAGCGGAGACAATGAGCAGTTCTTC. This sequence encodes CASSRRTSGDNEQFF.